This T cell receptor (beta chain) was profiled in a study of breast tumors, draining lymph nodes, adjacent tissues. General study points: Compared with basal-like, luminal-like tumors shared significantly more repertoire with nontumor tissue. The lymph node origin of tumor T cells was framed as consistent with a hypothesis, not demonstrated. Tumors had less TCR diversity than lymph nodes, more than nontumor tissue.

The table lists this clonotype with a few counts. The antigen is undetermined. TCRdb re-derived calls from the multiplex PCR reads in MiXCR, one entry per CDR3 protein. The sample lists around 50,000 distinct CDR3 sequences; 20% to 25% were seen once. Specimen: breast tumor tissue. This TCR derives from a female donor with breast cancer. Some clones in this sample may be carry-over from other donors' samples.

Written as DNA, the CDR3 is TGCGCCAGCAGCTCCGGATCTTTAGGAGAGACCCAGTACTTC. Residues: CASSSGSLGETQYF. This sequence joins TRBV5-1 and TRBJ2-5; D uncertain. There are 14 residues in the CDR3. The germline V gene encodes CDR1 SGHRS and CDR2 YFSETQ. V was trimmed by 3 bases and J by 4 bases, leaving 13 bases between them.